This TCR beta chain was documented in a study of blood T cells in healthy people across ages. Study-level findings and limits: With age, beta diversity per million T cells declined roughly linearly, significantly by approximately 41.

Then a second PCR, running roughly 7 to 11 cycles, was carried out with a sample-barcoded 5' primer and a J-beta primer mix. TCRdb processed the 5' RACE reads anew with MiXCR; each CDR3 protein has one entry. The sample comprises 1.5 million to 2 million distinct CDR3 sequences, around 48% of which are singletons, and roughly 2.1% rests with the top ten. Notes on this clonotype: The antigen remains undetermined.

Trimming took 5 bases from V and 0 from J; bases not matched to a gene: 7. Germline V lookup: CDR1 DFQATT, CDR2 SNEGSKA (reference sequence). The CDR3 runs 15 residues. The sample taken for sequencing was blood. This receptor was taken from a woman in her thirties or forties in good health. The rearrangement links TRBV20-1 to TRBJ1-2; TRBD1 matches at 9 bases. CDR3 protein: CSAGQGRGTNYGYTF. DNA of the CDR3: TGCAGTGCTGGACAGGGGAGGGGGACTAACTATGGCTACACCTTC.